This T cell receptor (beta chain) is from a study of shared clonotypes between healthy human individuals. Study-wide findings and caveats: The study found roughly 5% of naive CD4 clonotypes shared across a few donors.

Concerning this clone itself: Its antigen is currently unknown.

Splitting of CD4+ cells produced CD45RA+ naive and CD45RA-negative memory subsets. In the authors' workflow: As immunoSEQ supplied junction-only sequences (without quality scores), filtering differed. Sequenced by immunoSEQ multiplex PCR; TCRdb stores in-frame clones only, minus some. V and J calls and clone size are copied from that table; D and trimming were computed from the DNA. In the table there are 2,500,000 or so clones, 93% of which are singletons. Trimming removed 4 bases from V and 6 bases from J, with 10 bases in between. The germline CDR1 and CDR2 sequences are SGHTA and FQGNSA. This CDR3 has 12 amino acids.

Source material: naive CD4+ T cells from PBMCs. This sample's subset: CD45RA+ positively selected. The clonotype was recovered from a man between 18 and 35 years old in good health. Some clones in this sample may be carry-over from other donors' samples. The rearrangement joins TRBV7-2 to TRBJ2-7; D unclear. CDR3 DNA: TGTGCCAGCAGCTCATTTATTGGCGAGCAGTACTTC. Translating it yields CASSSFIGEQYF.